Shown below are 15 T cell receptor beta chains from a single sample sequenced in a study of T cells in Graves' hyperthyroidism and ophthalmopathy (dated by TCRdb to 2018 to 2020). The protocol used for the library was multiplex PCR. The sequencer was an Illumina HiSeq 2000. TCR beta CDR3 regions were amplified from RNA transcripts. A first-round RT-PCR of the TCR CDR3 used the HTBI primer set with the Qiagen OneStep RT-PCR kit. TCRdb itself trimmed the public reads at Q25 with fastp, ran MiXCR and retained productive beta chains. Rows are combined by CDR3 protein, so each entry shows the most common genes and DNA. Counted in this sample were fewer than 650,000 distinct CDR3 sequences; over 35% of them appeared once. The ten largest clonotypes hold 44% of the sample. The sample comprised peripheral blood or thyroid tissue (not recorded which). All receptors come from an adult woman with Graves' disease, either hyperthyroidism or ophthalmopathy (not recorded which).

This clonotype was counted a few times. The rearrangement links TRBV9 to TRBJ1-1, with D possibly TRBD1 on 6 matching bases. Per the germline V gene, CDR1 is SGDLS and CDR2 is YYNGEE. The V end lost 7 bases, the J end lost 3 bases, and 19 bases lay between the germline ends. The CDR3 has 15 residues. The CDR3 nucleotides read TGTGCCAGCTCTCCAACTATGGGGGGCGACACTGAAGCTTTCTTT. Encoded protein: CASSPTMGGDTEAFF.

The V and J genes are TRBV11-2 and TRBJ1-5; D remains ambiguous. This CDR3 has 11 residues. Germline CDR1 reads SGHAT; CDR2 reads FQNNGV. Between the trimmed V and J ends, which lost 5 bases and 11 bases, there was a span of 10 bases. The CDR3 nucleotides read TGTGCCAGCAGCCCCGGTGGGACCCAGCATTTT. This codes for CASSPGGTQHF.

The chain combines TRBV24-1 with TRBJ2-3; D possibly corresponds to TRBD2 (5 bases). V lost 4 bases and J 4 bases, leaving 20 bases between the germline ends. This CDR3 has 17 residues. CDR1 KGHDR and CDR2 SFDVKD come from the germline V gene. The chain's CDR3 is CATSDLVEELGADTQYF. CDR3 sequence (DNA): TGTGCCACCAGTGACCTAGTGGAGGAGTTAGGCGCAGATACGCAGTATTTT.

The chain employs TRBV29-1 and TRBJ1-3, with D perhaps TRBD1 (5 bases). Germline CDR1 and CDR2: SQVTM and ANQGSEA. The CDR3 is made up of 13 amino acids. Trimming stripped 1 base from V and 4 bases from J, with 8 bases between. CDR3: CSVEGQPGNTIYF. The CDR3 DNA reads TGCAGCGTTGAAGGACAGCCAGGAAACACCATATATTTT.

This clonotype was counted many times. The chain recombines TRBV19 with TRBJ1-5, with a tentative D call TRBD1 (5 bases). The length of the CDR3 is 14 residues. Trimming left V 7 bases short and J 7 bases short, with 17 bases between. Germline V gives CDR1 LNHDA, CDR2 SQIVND (reference sequence). Written as DNA, the CDR3 is TGTGCCAGTACCATCGGGGGTAACGGGCAGCCCCAGCATTTT. This sequence encodes CASTIGGNGQPQHF.

This chain joins TRBV6-5 and TRBJ2-5; weak D call: TRBD1 (6 bases). Germline-derived CDR1 and CDR2 are MNHEY and SVGAGI. The CDR3 runs to 15 residues. V was cut by 7 bases and J by 0 bases, with 15 bases left in between. The CDR3, as DNA: TGTGCCAGCACCTCGGTAGGGGGATACCAAGAGACCCAGTACTTC. Encoded protein: CASTSVGGYQETQYF.

This clonotype was recorded many times. V and J are TRBV19 and TRBJ1-5; no firm D call. CDR3 length: 13 amino acids. The germline V gene encodes CDR1 LNHDA and CDR2 SQIVND (reference sequence). Trimming removed 8 bases at V and 4 bases at J, with 12 bases between. In DNA, the CDR3 is TGTGCCAGTTCCGCCGCCAAAAATCAGCCCCAGCATTTT. This sequence encodes CASSAAKNQPQHF. The full variable domain, with the rest looked up from reference TRBV19 and TRBJ1-5, is DGGITQSPKYLFRKEGQNVTLSCEQNLNHDAMYWYRQDPGQGLRLIYYSQIVNDFQKGDIAEGYSVSREKKESFPLTVTSAQKNPTAFYLCASSAAKNQPQHFGDGTRLSIL.

In its sample, this clonotype was seen a few times. In DNA form, the CDR3 reads TGTGCCAGCAGACCACCCCGGGGTTTCAATTCACCCCTCCACTTT. Its translation is CASRPPRGFNSPLHF. The V call is TRBV28, the J call TRBJ1-6; D uncertain. V lost 6 bases, J lost 7 bases, and 16 bases lay in between. The CDR3 consists of 15 residues. Germline V gives CDR1 MDHEN, CDR2 SYDVKM.

Note on this clonotype: The junction departs from the called germline gene at one end, perhaps through a read error. V is TRBV6-1 and J is TRBJ1-6; weak D call: TRBD1 (6 bases). This CDR3 region has 16 residues. Germline values: CDR1 MNHNS, CDR2 SASEGT. The CDR3, as DNA: TGTGCCACCAGTCAAGACGGGGGGGACAATAATTCACCCCTCCACTTT. This gives the protein CATSQDGGDNNSPLHF.

This clonotype was detected many times. The rearrangement links TRBV20-1 to TRBJ2-7, with D maybe TRBD2 (6 bases). The CDR3 has 14 residues. CDR1 and CDR2 from the germline V gene are DFQATT and SNEGSKA (reference sequence). Trimming stripped 0 bases from V and 6 bases from J, with 15 bases between. DNA for the CDR3: TGCAGTGCTAGAGAAGGAAACGGGAGTGGCGAGCAGTACTTC. This codes for CSAREGNGSGEQYF.

The J gene is TRBJ2-7, the V gene TRBV20-1; D perhaps matches TRBD1 (5 bases). This CDR3 is built from 14 residues. Looked up from germline, CDR1 is DFQATT and CDR2 is SNEGSKA (reference sequence). The germline V and J ends were trimmed by 0 bases and 2 bases, with 11 bases remaining between them. The CDR3 DNA sequence: TGCAGTGCTAGAGATAGGCAGGGCCCCTACGAGCAGTACTTC. This encodes CSARDRQGPYEQYF.

V and J are TRBV9 and TRBJ2-2; D uncertain. Trimming shortened V by 0 bases and J by 0 bases, and 12 bases separated the two germline ends. The V gene's germline CDR1 is SGDLS and CDR2 YYNGEE. This CDR3 has 17 amino acids. The CDR3 spells CASSVARANTNTGELFF. The CDR3 DNA reads TGTGCCAGCAGCGTAGCTCGTGCTAACACGAACACCGGGGAGCTGTTTTTT.

This clonotype was seen many times. The chain employs TRBV14 and TRBJ2-2; D is unresolved. Germline-derived CDR1 and CDR2 are SGHDN and FVKESK. V dropped 0 bases and J dropped 3 bases, with 11 bases sitting between them. This CDR3 has 16 residues. The CDR3 here is CASSQDLSLYTGELFF. The CDR3 nucleotides read TGTGCCAGCAGCCAAGATCTCTCACTCTACACCGGGGAGCTGTTTTTT.

J is TRBJ1-2 and V is TRBV2; weak D call: TRBD1 (5 bases). V dropped 4 bases and J dropped 6 bases, with 15 bases sitting between them. The CDR3 spans 14 residues. CDR1 is SNHLY and CDR2 is FYNNEI in the germline V gene. The CDR3 spells CASSGEGRDDGYTF. The CDR3 DNA reads TGTGCCAGCAGTGGGGAAGGGCGGGACGATGGCTACACCTTC.

This chain links TRBV19 with TRBJ2-3; TRBD2 aligns across 11 bases. With 9 bases clipped from V and 1 base from J, the junction kept 6 bases outside the gene matches. Germline V CDR1 and CDR2: LNHDA, SQIVND (reference sequence). There are 15 residues in the CDR3. This CDR3 reads CASVSGRAGTDTQYF. CDR3 bases: TGTGCCAGCGTTAGCGGGAGGGCCGGCACAGATACGCAGTATTTT.